The 12 T cell receptor beta chains reported below all come from one sample, sequenced in a study of blood T cell repertoires in COVID-19. Repertoires were generated with immunoSEQ multiplex PCR, while TCRdb's copy carries only in-frame clones and drops some. Among about 360,000 clones listed, 75% to 90% were seen once. Specimen: peripheral blood. These receptors originate from a woman in her sixties or seventies with COVID-19, enrolled during active disease.

The sample holds one count of this clone. The V and J genes are TRBV5-8 and TRBJ2-5, with TRBD1 identical over 8 bases. Germline CDR1 reads SGHTS; CDR2 reads YDEGEE. This CDR3 comprises 16 residues. V lost 0 bases, J lost 1 base, and 5 bases stayed unmatched. CDR3 DNA: TGTGCCAGCAGCTTGGGGGGACAGGTGGGCCAAGAGACCCAGTACTTC. Translated: CASSLGGQVGQETQYF.

This chain links TRBV2 with TRBJ2-2, with no clear D. Trimming took off 5 bases at V and 4 bases at J, with 5 bases between the two ends. Germline lookup yields CDR1 SNHLY and CDR2 FYNNEI. This CDR3 has 12 residues. Here the CDR3 reads CASSYFTGELFF. In nucleotides, the CDR3 is TGTGCCAGCAGTTACTTCACCGGGGAGCTGTTTTTT.

V and J are TRBV29-1 and TRBJ2-7; D is undetermined. V lost 0 bases and J 0 bases, leaving 6 bases between the germline ends. The CDR3 contains 13 residues. CDR1 is SQVTM and CDR2 is ANQGSEA in the germline V gene. This CDR3 reads CSVEDSSSYEQYF. In DNA form, the CDR3 reads TGCAGCGTTGAAGATTCGAGCTCCTACGAGCAGTACTTC.

The gene calls are TRBV5-4 and TRBJ2-3, with 8 bases identical to TRBD2. The V gene's germline CDR1 is SGHNT and CDR2 YYREEE (reference sequence). This CDR3 contains 15 residues. The J segment lost 3 bases and the V segment lost 2 bases, leaving 5 bases of the junction unmatched. CDR3 sequence (DNA): TGTGCCAGCAGCTTCTTCACTAGCGGAACAGATACGCAGTATTTT. The encoded protein is CASSFFTSGTDTQYF.

This chain uses TRBV7-2 with TRBJ1-5; 7 nucleotides agree with TRBD1. Trimming at V came to 2 bases and at J to 5 bases, leaving 6 bases not matched to a gene. CDR3 length: 15 residues. Per germline, CDR1 SGHTA and CDR2 FQGNSA. The CDR3 DNA reads as TGTGCCAGCAGCTTAAGGGACAGCGCCTATCAGCCCCAGCATTTT. Residues: CASSLRDSAYQPQHF.

The CDR3 sequence is CASSVASGGTDTQYF. The CDR3, as DNA: TGTGCCAGCAGCGTAGCTAGCGGGGGCACAGATACGCAGTATTTT. The chain employs TRBV9 and TRBJ2-3, with 9 bases lining up with TRBD2. The V segment lost 0 bases and the J segment 1 base; nucleotides outside the gene matches: 0. The CDR3 totals 15 residues. Germline V gene data show CDR1 as SGDLS and CDR2 as YYNGEE.

The rearrangement joins TRBV6-5 to TRBJ1-2, with D possibly TRBD1 on 5 matching bases. Germline loops: CDR1 MNHEY, CDR2 SVGAGI. Trimming stripped 6 bases from V and 4 bases from J, with 15 bases between. The CDR3 runs to 14 residues. The CDR3 nucleotides are TGTGCCAGCAGCCGCACAAGGGGCGTCTATGGCTACACCTTC. Protein: CASSRTRGVYGYTF.

V is TRBV27 and J is TRBJ1-2; a possible D gene is TRBD1 (6 bases). The CDR3 extends over 14 amino acids. With 3 bases removed from V and 8 bases from J, the gap between germline ends came to 16 bases. CDR1 and CDR2 from the germline V gene are MNHEY and SMNVEV (reference sequence). In nucleotides, the CDR3 is TGTGCCAGCAGTTTGGCGGGGGCAGCGGGGGGCTACACCTTC. Residues: CASSLAGAAGGYTF.

This sequence joins TRBV19 and TRBJ2-2; possibly TRBD1 for D (7 bases). The CDR3 has 14 residues. Trimming took 6 bases from V and 5 from J, leaving 13 bases between them. Per the germline V gene, CDR1 is LNHDA and CDR2 is SQIVND (reference sequence). The CDR3 DNA follows: TGTGCCAGTAGCCAGGGGGGTCGAACCGGGGAGCTGTTTTTT. It codes for CASSQGGRTGELFF.

V gene TRBV4-1 combines with J gene TRBJ2-5, with D possibly being TRBD1 (5 bases). From germline, CDR1 is MGHRA and CDR2 YSYEKL. The CDR3 is 15 amino acids. Trimming stripped 0 bases from V and 1 base from J, with 9 bases between. The DNA of the CDR3 is TGCGCCAGCAGCCAAGATCTCAGGGTCCAAGAGACCCAGTACTTC. Encoded protein: CASSQDLRVQETQYF.

This chain joins TRBV2 and TRBJ1-5; 8 bases line up with TRBD1. From germline, CDR1 is SNHLY and CDR2 FYNNEI. Trimming cost V 6 bases and J 3 bases; bases outside gene matches: 4. CDR3 size: 14 residues. CDR3 loop: CASSTGGYNQPQHF. The CDR3 DNA reads TGTGCCAGCAGCACAGGGGGTTACAATCAGCCCCAGCATTTT.

A word on this clone: The junction shows a germline mismatch at one end, possibly a read error. The chain recombines TRBV2 with TRBJ2-2; perhaps TRBD2 as D (6 bases). Germline loops: CDR1 SNHLY, CDR2 FYNNEI. The CDR3 totals 15 residues. The DNA of the CDR3 is TGTGTCAGCACTCCCCAGGGAGGATACACCGGGGAGCTGTTTTTT. Amino acid sequence: CVSTPQGGYTGELFF. Based on the CDR3 plus reference TRBV2 and TRBJ2-2, the full variable domain is EPEVTQTPSHQVTQMGQEVILRCVPISNHLYFYWYRQILGQKVEFLVSFYNNEISEKSEIFDDQFSVERPDGSNFTLKIRSTKLEDSAMYFCVSTPQGGYTGELFFGEGSRLTVL.